A single TCR beta chain is shown here with its context. The antigen this receptor binds is unknown. Qualities for individual bases were not recorded, and no much larger clone is one base off. In the paper's terms, the time point label means: peripheral blood 6 weeks after treatment start. A total of about 31 patients with locally advanced or metastatic urothelial carcinoma, treated at Memorial Sloan Kettering on a trial protocol, made up the cohort. Peripheral blood mononuclear cells were collected pretreatment and during treatment, with between 1 and 8 total time points per patient. The Qiagen DNeasy Blood extraction kit was used to purify genomic DNA from total PBMCs and tumor samples. PBMCs were collected pretreatment and during treatment, and were isolated and stored as previously described. The data originate from a study of PD-L1 blockade in urothelial cancer (dated by TCRdb to 2016 to 2017). General notes on the study: Therapy was started in the mid-2010s for all patients, and atezolizumab 1,200 mg was administered intravenously every 3 weeks. About nine tenths of the roughly 30 patients were males with bladder-origin urothelial cancer, and about two thirds of the roughly 30 reported a prior smoking history. Patients had an ECOG performance status of 0 or 1 and had received between 0 and 3 prior chemotherapy regimens. Blood samples were analyzed at 3 weeks after treatment start (second dose) and at 6 weeks after treatment start. Blood samples gave median yields of about 150,000 T cells and tens of thousands of unique TCRs, along with a median clonality of around 0.08. The study, an exploratory multi-omic analysis, examined somatic, immune and clinical correlates of response to PD-L1 blockade with atezolizumab in urothelial cancer. Pretreatment tumor samples and matched peripheral blood, collected serially before and after atezolizumab treatment, underwent TCR sequencing. Progression-free survival longer than 6 months counted as durable clinical benefit, and TCR features were additionally tested against both progression-free and overall survival. Whole exome sequencing and RNA sequencing of pretreatment tumors were performed alongside TCR sequencing in the same patients. Durable clinical benefit was achieved by nine patients but not by the remaining 20. Approximately 29 patients had pretreatment blood TCR-seq, about 24 had at least one posttreatment blood collection, and about 24 had tumor TCR-seq.

Overall study outcomes, separate from this receptor: A pretreatment peripheral blood TCR clonality below the median was linked to improved progression-free and overall survival. Because of the small sample size (n ≈ 30) and the many exploratory analyses performed, the results are intended to be regarded as hypothesis-generating. Patients with durable benefit showed greater expansion of tumor-associated TCR clones in peripheral blood 3 weeks after starting treatment (n of about 22, p = 0.022).

V was cut back by 4 bases and J by 3 bases, leaving a gap of 14 bases between them. Per the germline V gene, SGHDT is the CDR1 and YYEEEE is the CDR2. From the cysteine through the phenylalanine, the CDR3 covers 15 amino acids. Here the CDR3 DNA is all that survives: 45 bases in frame from base 1. Synthetic TCR analog templates were spiked into each PCR so that absolute template abundance could be estimated from read counts. The immunoSEQ assay was used to amplify TCRbeta CDR3 regions from genomic DNA with bias-controlled V and J gene primers. Sequencing of rearranged TCRbeta segments was done at approximately 20X coverage. As for how the authors treated the data: Sequencing errors were corrected by clustering, and CDR3s were annotated against IMGT so that V, D and J genes could be assigned. Out-of-frame and stop-codon sequences were excluded, and only productive TCRbeta rearrangements were used in downstream analyses. To compute clonality, Shannon entropy was normalized by the log of the number of unique productive sequences and then subtracted from one. Fisher's exact test with Benjamini-Hochberg correction, using a cutoff of adjusted p below 0.01, was how clones that differed between time points or between blood and tumor were identified. TCRdb stores this immuneACCESS table with in-frame sequences only. Part of the clones is absent; in the studies checked, under half of the shortfall reflects unresolved V genes, and no reason is known for the rest. The V and J calls and the clone size are those of that table, but D and trimming were determined from the DNA. Here the sample has 40,000 to 55,000 clones; 85% to 90% occur a single time. The ten biggest clones cover roughly 2.5% of the sample.

Sequencing was performed on PBMCs, taken around atezolizumab (anti-PD-L1) treatment. The sequence derives from a man in his 60s with urothelial cancer. This receptor chain uses TRBV5-6 and TRBJ2-1; TRBD2 is possibly the D segment (7 matching bases). The nucleotides read TGTGCCAGCAGCCCTACGGGGGGCAACTACAATGAGCAGTTCTTC. Its coded protein is CASSPTGGNYNEQFF.